Sequencing of this T cell receptor (beta chain) was carried out in a study of T cell changes during pregnancy in multiple sclerosis. Libraries were prepared by immunoSEQ multiplex PCR; TCRdb keeps only in-frame clonotypes and omits some of them. The repertoire holds 42,000 or so clones, with 90% as singletons. The CDR3 has 16 amino acids. V lost 1 base and J 3 bases, leaving 13 bases between the germline ends. The germline V gene has CDR1 SGHVS and CDR2 FQNEAQ. Here the sequenced sample was CD8+ T cells from peripheral blood mononuclear cells, taken in the first trimester of pregnancy. The source is a female donor with multiple sclerosis, enrolled in a pregnancy study. The chain uses TRBV7-8 and TRBJ2-1, with D unclear. The CDR3 DNA follows: TGTGCCAGCAGCTTAGGTTACTTCCCCCTCTACAATGAGCAGTTCTTC. It translates to CASSLGYFPLYNEQFF.